The 17 T cell receptor beta chains in this list originate from one sample, sequenced in a study of T cell responses to AZD1222 COVID-19 vaccine. Data came from immunoSEQ multiplex PCR; TCRdb stores just in-frame clones and leaves some out. The repertoire includes under 150,000 clones, 70% to 90% of them detected once, and 7.9% sits in the top ten. The starting material was peripheral blood, obtained 28 days after the second dose of the MenACWY control vaccine. The receptors come from an adult who received the MenACWY meningococcal vaccine as a control.

The chain employs TRBV18 and TRBJ2-4; 7 bases map to TRBD2. After removal of 3 bases from V and 8 bases from J, the junction contained 10 bases not matched to a gene. Per the germline V gene, CDR1 is KGHSH and CDR2 is LQKENI. The CDR3 sequence is 15 residues long. The CDR3 here is CASSPTNRAGDIQYF. The DNA for the CDR3 is TGTGCCAGCTCACCCACCAATCGCGCGGGAGACATTCAGTACTTC.

This chain links TRBV28 with TRBJ1-2, with 11 bases that match TRBD1. CDR1 is MDHEN, CDR2 SYDVKM, per germline. V shed 6 bases, J shed 5 bases, and the junction held 11 bases outside the gene matches. The CDR3 spans 16 residues. In nucleotides, the CDR3 is TGTGCCAGCAGGGACAGGGGGCGAGGAGGGATTTATGGCTACACCTTC. Translation gives CASRDRGRGGIYGYTF.

The chain links TRBV5-6 to TRBJ2-1; no clear D. Germline CDR1 reads SGHDT; CDR2 reads YYEEEE. This CDR3 region has 15 residues. V gave up 1 base and J gave up 5 bases, with 13 bases separating them. CDR3 in DNA: TGTGCCAGCAGCTTGAAGGTTGGAGTCAACAATGAGCAGTTCTTC. It codes for CASSLKVGVNNEQFF. The variable domain in full, completed from reference TRBV5-6 and TRBJ2-1, reads DAGVTQSPTHLIKTRGQQVTLRCSPKSGHDTVSWYQQALGQGPQFIFQYYEEEERQRGNFPDRFSGHQFPNYSSELNVNALLLGDSALYLCASSLKVGVNNEQFFGPGTRLTVL.

The rearrangement joins TRBV7-2 to TRBJ1-4; TRBD1 agrees at 7 bases. Germline CDR1 reads SGHTA; CDR2 reads FQGNSA. The CDR3 extends over 14 amino acids. V trimming: 3 bases; J trimming: 8 bases; junction bases outside the gene matches: 6. CDR3 coding DNA: TGTGCCAGCAGCTTGGACAACAGGGGAGAAAAACTGTTTTTT. Its protein is CASSLDNRGEKLFF.

The J gene is TRBJ1-3, the V gene TRBV19; tentative D call: TRBD1 (6 bases). Per the germline V gene, CDR1 is LNHDA and CDR2 is SQIVND (reference sequence). The CDR3 totals 17 residues. Trimming pared 3 bases from V and 0 bases from J, leaving 15 bases between. DNA of the CDR3: TGTGCCAGTAGTATTGGAGGGGGGCCCTCCTCTGGAAACACCATATATTTT. Amino acid sequence: CASSIGGGPSSGNTIYF.

V usage is TRBV11-2 and J usage is TRBJ2-7, with a possible D match to TRBD1 (6 bases). In germline, CDR1 is SGHAT, CDR2 FQNNGV. Trimming removed 5 bases from V and 0 bases from J, with 14 bases in between. The CDR3 runs 15 residues. CDR3 protein: CASSAQTGSSYEQYV. DNA for the CDR3: TGTGCCAGCAGCGCGCAGACAGGTTCCTCCTACGAGCAGTACGTC.

This chain joins TRBV20-1 and TRBJ1-6; D remains ambiguous. Trimming removed 3 bases at V and 8 bases at J, with 5 bases between. This CDR3 region has 11 residues. Germline V gene data show CDR1 as DFQATT and CDR2 as SNEGSKA (reference sequence). CDR3 protein: CSAREDSPLHF. The CDR3 nucleotides are TGCAGTGCTAGGGAGGATTCACCCCTCCACTTT.

The chain links TRBV5-1 to TRBJ1-5; possibly TRBD1 for D (5 bases). The germline V gene has CDR1 SGHRS and CDR2 YFSETQ. The germline V and J ends were trimmed by 0 bases and 2 bases, with 6 bases remaining between them. CDR3 size: 14 residues. The DNA for the CDR3 is TGCGCCAGCAGCTTGGAACAGGGCAATCAGCCCCAGCATTTT. Translated, it gives CASSLEQGNQPQHF.

A note on this clone: It is likely a read error: a sequence one base away is far more abundant. J is TRBJ1-5 and V is TRBV2; 7 bases agree with TRBD1. The length of the CDR3 is 15 residues. V lost 8 bases to trimming and J lost 6 bases; unmatched junction nucleotides: 13. Germline V lookup: CDR1 SNHLY, CDR2 FYNNEI. CDR3 in DNA: TGTGCCAGCCGTCGCCAGGGGGGGGAGAGTCAGCCCCAGCATTTT. Its protein product is CASRRQGGESQPQHF.

The rearrangement links TRBV23-1 to TRBJ1-1; D not resolved. TRBV23-1 is classed as an ORF, of uncertain function. Deletions cut 7 bases from V and 2 bases from J, with 8 bases between. This CDR3 is built from 12 residues. CDR3 region: CASNRANTEAFF. CDR3 coding DNA: TGCGCCAGCAATCGGGCCAACACTGAAGCTTTCTTT.

The chain links TRBV7-9 to TRBJ1-2; D remains unclear. CDR3 length equals 12 residues. The V end was cut by 3 bases, the J end by 5 bases, with 7 bases between. Germline V gene lookup returns CDR1 SEHNR and CDR2 FQNEAQ (reference sequence). The CDR3 here is CASSFEDYGYTF. CDR3 sequence (DNA): TGTGCCAGCAGCTTCGAGGATTATGGCTACACCTTC.

J is TRBJ2-2 and V is TRBV5-1, with D perhaps TRBD1 (6 bases). The CDR3 is made up of 18 amino acids. V lost 3 bases to trimming and J lost 6 bases, with 24 bases between them. Germline CDR1 is SGHRS and CDR2 is YFSETQ. CDR3 residues: CASSSQPHNRVRAGELFF. CDR3 nucleotide sequence: TGCGCCAGCAGCTCCCAACCACATAACAGGGTTAGGGCCGGGGAGCTGTTTTTT. The entire variable domain, with the rest obtained from reference TRBV5-1 and TRBJ2-2, is as follows: KAGVTQTPRYLIKTRGQQVTLSCSPISGHRSVSWYQQTPGQGLQFLFEYFSETQRNKGNFPGRFSGRQFSNSRSEMNVSTLELGDSALYLCASSSQPHNRVRAGELFFGEGSRLTVL.

V usage is TRBV6-5 and J usage is TRBJ1-1, with 8 bases aligning to TRBD1. CDR1 is MNHEY, CDR2 SVGAGI, per germline. With 6 bases clipped from V and 1 base from J, the junction kept 4 bases outside the gene matches. CDR3 length equals 14 residues. This CDR3 reads CASSDRGTNTEAFF. DNA of the CDR3: TGTGCCAGCAGCGACAGGGGTACGAACACTGAAGCTTTCTTT.

The chain uses TRBV4-1 and TRBJ2-5; TRBD1 aligns across 11 bases. V was clipped by 0 bases and J by 6 bases; unmatched bases: 6. This CDR3 spans 16 amino acids. CDR1 is MGHRA and CDR2 is YSYEKL in the germline V gene. This CDR3 reads CASSQDPGQGAKTQYF. The CDR3 DNA is TGCGCCAGCAGCCAAGACCCCGGACAGGGGGCGAAGACCCAGTACTTC.

The chain carries TRBV6-6 and TRBJ1-4, with D possibly matching TRBD1 (5 bases). There are 16 residues in the CDR3. Germline-derived CDR1 and CDR2 are MNHNY and SVGAGI (reference sequence). V lost 6 bases and J 3 bases, leaving 17 bases between the germline ends. As DNA, the CDR3 is TGTGCCAGCAGACCTACGGGGGGTACGGCTAATGAAAAACTGTTTTTT. It translates to CASRPTGGTANEKLFF.

This sequence joins TRBV28 and TRBJ2-7, with TRBD2 matching over 7 bases. This CDR3 contains 14 residues. Trimming cost V 4 bases and J 0 bases; bases outside gene matches: 3. Germline CDR1 is MDHEN and CDR2 is SYDVKM. In DNA, the CDR3 is TGTGCCAGCAGTTCGAGCGGGAACTCCTACGAGCAGTACTTC. This encodes CASSSSGNSYEQYF. Supplemented by reference TRBV28 and TRBJ2-7, the full variable domain reads DVKVTQSSRYLVKRTGEKVFLECVQDMDHENMFWYRQDPGLGLRLIYFSYDVKMKEKGDIPEGYSVSREKKERFSLILESASTNQTSMYLCASSSSGNSYEQYFGPGTRLTVT.

The chain carries TRBV28 and TRBJ1-4; TRBD1 aligns across 8 bases. J gave up 12 bases and V 6 bases, and 9 bases lay outside the gene matches. This CDR3 is 13 amino acids long. Germline V gene sequence: CDR1 MDHEN, CDR2 SYDVKM. DNA for the CDR3: TGTGCCAGCAGGGCCTGGACAGGGAACGAACTGTTTTTT. This sequence encodes CASRAWTGNELFF.